The rows below give T cell receptor beta chains drawn from one sample of a study of blood T cell repertoires in COVID-19. Method: immunoSEQ multiplex PCR; TCRdb's copy keeps in-frame clones and lacks some. This table holds roughly 320,000 clones, 85% to 90% found once. Material for sequencing was peripheral blood. These receptors were obtained from a man aged 65-85 years with acute or convalescent COVID-19. Both conserved end residues are part of each CDR3. D genes are given only for firm matches. Part of the rows lack a size; the others show once, few, many or a class for expanded clones.

V gene: TRBV18
D gene: -
clone size: -
J gene: TRBJ1-1
CDR3 protein: CASSPGTGHISNTEAFF
CDR3 DNA: TGTGCCAGCTCACCAGGTACTGGACACATATCGAACACTGAAGCTTTCTTT

V gene: TRBV27
D gene: -
clone size: -
J gene: TRBJ2-6
CDR3 protein: CASSLNNPSQVGANVLTF
CDR3 DNA: TGTGCCAGCAGTTTAAATAATCCATCCCAGGTTGGGGCCAACGTCCTGACTTTC

V gene: TRBV6-4
D gene: TRBD2
clone size: -
J gene: TRBJ2-5
CDR3 protein: CASRRGTSGRRRETQYF
CDR3 DNA: TGTGCCAGCAGGAGAGGGACTAGCGGGAGGCGGAGGGAGACCCAGTACTTC

V gene: TRBV28
D gene: -
clone size: few
J gene: TRBJ1-5
CDR3 protein: CASSYGSSMPQHF
CDR3 DNA: TGTGCCAGCAGTTACGGGAGTTCTATGCCCCAGCATTTT

V gene: TRBV20-1
D gene: -
clone size: -
J gene: TRBJ1-2
CDR3 protein: CSASGARDYGYTF
CDR3 DNA: TGCAGTGCTAGTGGGGCGCGAGACTATGGCTACACCTTC

V gene: TRBV28
D gene: TRBD2
clone size: -
J gene: TRBJ2-7
CDR3 protein: CASSSLAGYTREQYF
CDR3 DNA: TGTGCCAGCAGTTCCTTAGCGGGCTACACCCGCGAGCAGTACTTC

V gene: TRBV18
D gene: TRBD2
clone size: -
J gene: TRBJ2-7
CDR3 protein: CASSSSDGRGGEQYF
CDR3 DNA: TGTGCCAGCTCATCCTCCGACGGGAGGGGTGGCGAGCAGTACTTC

V gene: TRBV4-1
D gene: TRBD2
clone size: -
J gene: TRBJ2-1
CDR3 protein: CASSQGGTSGASYNEQFF
CDR3 DNA: TGCGCCAGCAGCCAAGGTGGGACTAGCGGAGCCTCCTACAATGAGCAGTTCTTC

V gene: TRBV5-1
D gene: TRBD2
clone size: -
J gene: TRBJ2-1
CDR3 protein: CASSYSGGNYNEQFF
CDR3 DNA: TGCGCCAGCAGCTATAGCGGGGGGAACTACAATGAGCAGTTCTTC

V gene: TRBV5-1
D gene: TRBD2
clone size: -
J gene: TRBJ2-2
CDR3 protein: CASSVGLALAGELFF
CDR3 DNA: TGCGCCAGCAGCGTGGGACTAGCGTTGGCCGGGGAGCTGTTTTTT

V gene: TRBV3-1/TRBV3-2
D gene: TRBD1
clone size: -
J gene: TRBJ1-5
CDR3 protein: CASSQTWTGRDQPQHF
CDR3 DNA: TGTGCCAGCAGCCAGACGTGGACAGGGCGGGATCAGCCCCAGCATTTT

V gene: TRBV28
D gene: -
clone size: -
J gene: TRBJ2-1
CDR3 protein: CASSLFRGSEQFF
CDR3 DNA: TGTGCCAGCAGTTTATTCAGGGGCAGTGAGCAGTTCTTC

V gene: TRBV28
D gene: TRBD1
clone size: few
J gene: TRBJ1-4
CDR3 protein: CASSNRDRVEKLFF
CDR3 DNA: TGTGCCAGCAGTAACCGGGACAGGGTTGAAAAACTGTTTTTT

V gene: TRBV4-2
D gene: -
clone size: -
J gene: TRBJ2-4
CDR3 protein: CASSHPQGQGLAKNIQYF
CDR3 DNA: TGTGCCAGCAGCCATCCTCAAGGGCAGGGGCTAGCCAAAAACATTCAGTACTTC

V gene: TRBV9
D gene: -
clone size: -
J gene: TRBJ2-7
CDR3 protein: CASSVDERDYEQYF
CDR3 DNA: TGTGCCAGCAGCGTAGATGAACGGGACTACGAGCAGTACTTC

V gene: TRBV4-2
D gene: TRBD1
clone size: -
J gene: TRBJ2-2
CDR3 protein: CASSPGQGPVNTGELFF
CDR3 DNA: TGTGCCAGCAGCCCTGGACAGGGGCCTGTTAACACCGGGGAGCTGTTTTTT

V gene: TRBV30
D gene: TRBD1
clone size: -
J gene: TRBJ2-1
CDR3 protein: CAGSTGGEDEQFF
CDR3 DNA: TGTGCCGGATCAACAGGGGGCGAGGATGAGCAGTTCTTC

V gene: TRBV7-2
D gene: -
clone size: -
J gene: TRBJ2-5
CDR3 protein: CASSQRRVQETQYF
CDR3 DNA: TGTGCCAGCAGCCAACGGCGGGTACAAGAGACCCAGTACTTC